A single sample is the source of the 7 T cell receptor beta chains below, sequenced in a study of identical twins. A single record per CDR3 protein comes from TCRdb applying MiXCR to the 5' RACE reads. The sample contains around 1.7 million distinct CDR3 sequences, 25% to 35% of which appear only once. The source material was cord blood. Source of these receptors: a newborn girl in good health.

This clonotype turned up a few times. J is TRBJ1-2 and V is TRBV29-1, with D perhaps TRBD1 (5 bases). Per germline, CDR1 SQVTM and CDR2 ANQGSEA. With 0 bases removed from V and 6 bases from J, the gap between germline ends came to 8 bases. The CDR3 runs 12 residues. For the CDR3, the DNA is TGCAGCGTTGAAGAGGGGGGGGATGGCTACACCTTC. Translated: CSVEEGGDGYTF.

This clonotype was detected a few times. The rearrangement links TRBV12-3 or TRBV12-4 to TRBJ2-3; D is undetermined. The V and J ends lost 6 bases and 0 bases respectively, with 10 bases between them. CDR3 size: 14 residues. This chain's CDR3 is CASSPIMSTDTQYF. DNA of the CDR3: TGTGCCAGCAGCCCTATTATGAGCACAGATACGCAGTATTTT.

This clonotype showed up just a few times. This sequence joins TRBV28 and TRBJ2-1, with 8 positions matching TRBD2. V shed 5 bases, J shed 9 bases, and the junction held 9 bases outside the gene matches. Germline values: CDR1 MDHEN, CDR2 SYDVKM. The CDR3 has 14 amino acids. The CDR3 is CASSAGLAYLEQFF. The CDR3 region has the DNA TGTGCCAGCAGTGCCGGACTAGCCTACCTTGAGCAGTTCTTC.

The sample holds a few counts of this clonotype. The chain combines TRBV5-6 with TRBJ2-3, with TRBD2 matching over 10 bases. The V segment lost 4 bases and the J segment 7 bases; nucleotides outside the gene matches: 12. The CDR3 is 16 amino acids. Germline-derived CDR1 and CDR2 are SGHDT and YYEEEE. For the CDR3, the DNA is TGTGCCAGCAGCCCGACTAGCGGGCATAGAGGAAATACGCAGTATTTT. Translation: CASSPTSGHRGNTQYF. The whole variable domain, remainder taken from reference TRBV5-6 and TRBJ2-3, is DAGVTQSPTHLIKTRGQQVTLRCSPKSGHDTVSWYQQALGQGPQFIFQYYEEEERQRGNFPDRFSGHQFPNYSSELNVNALLLGDSALYLCASSPTSGHRGNTQYFGPGTRLTVL.

This chain uses TRBV28 with TRBJ2-1, with a tentative D call TRBD1 (5 bases). Germline CDR1 MDHEN, CDR2 SYDVKM. V was cut by 8 bases and J by 8 bases, with 19 bases left in between. The CDR3 is made up of 14 amino acids. The CDR3 protein is CASAGSREYDEQFF. CDR3 coding DNA: TGTGCCAGCGCCGGTAGCAGGGAATATGATGAGCAGTTCTTC. The full variable domain, rest sourced from reference TRBV28 and TRBJ2-1, is DVKVTQSSRYLVKRTGEKVFLECVQDMDHENMFWYRQDPGLGLRLIYFSYDVKMKEKGDIPEGYSVSREKKERFSLILESASTNQTSMYLCASAGSREYDEQFFGPGTRLTVL.

V is TRBV12-3 or TRBV12-4 and J is TRBJ1-2, with 8 bases lining up with TRBD1. The CDR3 is made up of 15 amino acids. The V and J ends lost 3 bases and 4 bases, in that order; junction bases with no gene match: 7. CDR3 amino acids: CASSFRIQGAYGYTF. The CDR3 region has the DNA TGTGCCAGCAGTTTCAGGATTCAGGGGGCCTATGGCTACACCTTC.

The chain carries TRBV5-4 and TRBJ2-1; D is perhaps TRBD2 (6 bases). The CDR3 is made up of 15 amino acids. Germline CDR1 is SGHNT and CDR2 is YYREEE (reference sequence). With 6 bases removed from V and 7 bases from J, the gap between germline ends came to 20 bases. CDR3 sequence (DNA): TGTGCCAGCACCGGGGGACTTGTGGGGATTAATGAGCAGTTCTTC. Translating gives CASTGGLVGINEQFF. The variable domain in full, completed from reference TRBV5-4 and TRBJ2-1, reads ETGVTQSPTHLIKTRGQQVTLRCSSQSGHNTVSWYQQALGQGPQFIFQYYREEENGRGNFPPRFSGLQFPNYSSELNVNALELDDSALYLCASTGGLVGINEQFFGPGTRLTVL.